These T cell receptor beta chains were read from a single sample in a study of vaccination effects on CD4 cells after COVID-19. No antigen has been identified for these receptors. The method was immunoSEQ multiplex PCR; TCRdb's version includes in-frame clones alone and lacks a portion of them. The sample carries around 66,000 clones, approximately 71% recorded once. Specimen: CD4+ T cells from PBMCs cultured with HCoV-OC43 spike peptides, collected before COVID-19 vaccination. The source of these receptors is a human donor who received a COVID-19 vaccine. CDR3s include the opening cysteine and the closing phenylalanine or tryptophan. A D gene is named only where the DNA matches it firmly. Size values are once, few and many counts, or a class for expanded clones, and some rows have none.

J gene: TRBJ1-2; clone size: few; D gene: NA; V gene: TRBV4-3; CDR3 protein: CASSQDQNQLSYTF; CDR3 DNA: TGCGCCAGCAGCCAAGATCAAAACCAATTAAGCTACACCTTC
J gene: TRBJ2-1; clone size: NA; D gene: NA; V gene: TRBV3-1/TRBV3-2; CDR3 protein: CASSLANGGSEQFF; CDR3 DNA: TGTGCCAGCAGCCTCGCAAACGGGGGCTCTGAGCAGTTCTTC
J gene: TRBJ1-3; clone size: few; D gene: TRBD1; V gene: TRBV7-3; CDR3 protein: CASSSRQGVTGNTIYF; CDR3 DNA: TGTGCCAGCAGCTCCCGACAGGGGGTTACTGGAAACACCATATATTTT
J gene: TRBJ2-4; clone size: NA; D gene: TRBD2; V gene: TRBV7-2; CDR3 protein: CASSLLGGSVIQYF; CDR3 DNA: TGTGCCAGCAGCTTATTGGGAGGGTCTGTCATTCAGTACTTC
J gene: TRBJ2-5; clone size: once; D gene: NA; V gene: TRBV5-1; CDR3 protein: CASSLWEQETQYF; CDR3 DNA: TGCGCCAGCAGCTTGTGGGAGCAAGAGACCCAGTACTTC
J gene: TRBJ2-2; clone size: NA; D gene: NA; V gene: TRBV2; CDR3 protein: CASRREIANTGELFF; CDR3 DNA: TGTGCCAGCAGGAGAGAGATTGCGAACACCGGGGAGCTGTTTTTT
J gene: TRBJ2-3; clone size: NA; D gene: TRBD2; V gene: TRBV5-8; CDR3 protein: CASSLAATSGSTDTQYF; CDR3 DNA: TGTGCCAGCAGCTTGGCCGCAACTAGCGGTAGCACAGATACGCAGTATTTT
J gene: TRBJ1-5; clone size: NA; D gene: TRBD1; V gene: TRBV5-1; CDR3 protein: CASSLVGQGGGFSNQPQHF; CDR3 DNA: TGCGCCAGCAGCTTGGTCGGACAGGGAGGTGGGTTTAGCAATCAGCCCCAGCATTTT
J gene: TRBJ2-2; clone size: once; D gene: TRBD1; V gene: TRBV19; CDR3 protein: CASSLPGGLNTGELFF; CDR3 DNA: TGTGCCAGTAGCCTGCCAGGGGGATTAAACACCGGGGAGCTGTTTTTT
J gene: TRBJ2-4; clone size: NA; D gene: TRBD1; V gene: TRBV11-2; CDR3 protein: CASSLLQGARDIQYF; CDR3 DNA: TGTGCCAGCAGCTTACTCCAGGGGGCAAGGGACATTCAGTACTTC
J gene: TRBJ1-4; clone size: NA; D gene: NA; V gene: TRBV5-1; CDR3 protein: CASRDPKLTEKLFF; CDR3 DNA: TGCGCCAGCAGAGACCCAAAGCTCACTGAAAAACTGTTTTTT
J gene: TRBJ1-2; clone size: NA; D gene: TRBD1; V gene: TRBV2; CDR3 protein: CASSDPTGTGFGYTF; CDR3 DNA: TGTGCCAGCAGTGATCCAACCGGGACAGGGTTTGGCTACACCTTC
J gene: TRBJ2-3; clone size: NA; D gene: NA; V gene: TRBV7-6; CDR3 protein: CASSFAEGGTDTQYF; CDR3 DNA: TGTGCCAGCAGCTTCGCCGAGGGGGGCACAGATACGCAGTATTTT
J gene: TRBJ1-1; clone size: NA; D gene: TRBD1; V gene: TRBV6-2/TRBV6-3; CDR3 protein: CASSYSGQRREAFF; CDR3 DNA: TGTGCCAGCAGTTACTCGGGACAGCGAAGGGAGGCTTTCTTT
J gene: TRBJ1-2; clone size: NA; D gene: NA; V gene: TRBV19; CDR3 protein: CASSEQTGGYTF; CDR3 DNA: TGTGCCAGTAGTGAGCAGACAGGCGGCTACACCTTC
J gene: TRBJ2-5; clone size: NA; D gene: NA; V gene: TRBV25-1; CDR3 protein: CASSDSVQETQYF; CDR3 DNA: TGTGCCAGCAGTGATTCTGTGCAAGAGACCCAGTACTTC
J gene: TRBJ2-1; clone size: NA; D gene: NA; V gene: TRBV7-3; CDR3 protein: CASSLRAVGGNEQFF; CDR3 DNA: TGTGCCAGCAGCTTACGAGCAGTGGGGGGCAATGAGCAGTTCTTC
J gene: TRBJ1-1; clone size: NA; D gene: NA; V gene: TRBV27; CDR3 protein: CASSLGLKNTEAFF; CDR3 DNA: TGTGCCAGCAGTTTAGGGCTGAAGAACACTGAAGCTTTCTTT
J gene: TRBJ1-6; clone size: NA; D gene: TRBD1; V gene: TRBV7-2; CDR3 protein: CASSLRTGPPLHF; CDR3 DNA: TGTGCCAGCAGCCTAAGGACAGGTCCCCCCCTCCACTTT
J gene: TRBJ1-2; clone size: NA; D gene: NA; V gene: TRBV18; CDR3 protein: CASSPQFIVYGYTF; CDR3 DNA: TGTGCCAGCTCACCCCAATTTATAGTCTATGGCTACACCTTC
J gene: TRBJ1-2; clone size: once; D gene: NA; V gene: TRBV6-2/TRBV6-3; CDR3 protein: CASSYLGDYGYTF; CDR3 DNA: TGTGCCAGCAGTTACTTGGGTGACTATGGCTACACCTTC
J gene: TRBJ2-3; clone size: NA; D gene: TRBD2; V gene: TRBV24-1; CDR3 protein: CATSDPGGRDTDTQYF; CDR3 DNA: TGTGCCACCAGTGATCCGGGGGGAAGGGACACAGATACGCAGTATTTT
J gene: TRBJ2-1; clone size: NA; D gene: TRBD1; V gene: TRBV18; CDR3 protein: CASSPNTGTDNNEQFF; CDR3 DNA: TGTGCCAGCTCACCAAACACCGGGACAGATAACAATGAGCAGTTCTTC
J gene: TRBJ2-1; clone size: NA; D gene: NA; V gene: TRBV7-2; CDR3 protein: CASSEDGLRDNEQFF; CDR3 DNA: TGTGCCAGCAGCGAAGACGGACTACGTGACAATGAGCAGTTCTTC
J gene: TRBJ2-5; clone size: NA; D gene: NA; V gene: TRBV5-1; CDR3 protein: CASSSGVGGELQETQYF; CDR3 DNA: TGCGCCAGCAGTTCGGGGGTAGGCGGGGAGCTCCAAGAGACCCAGTACTTC
J gene: TRBJ1-2; clone size: NA; D gene: NA; V gene: TRBV4-1; CDR3 protein: CASSQERNYGYTF; CDR3 DNA: TGCGCCAGCAGCCAAGAACGTAACTATGGCTACACCTTC
J gene: TRBJ1-3; clone size: NA; D gene: NA; V gene: TRBV5-1; CDR3 protein: CASSLGEGSGNTIYF; CDR3 DNA: TGCGCCAGCAGCTTGGGCGAGGGCTCTGGAAACACCATATATTTT
J gene: TRBJ1-3; clone size: few; D gene: NA; V gene: TRBV6-1; CDR3 protein: CASSEISRGNTIYF; CDR3 DNA: TGTGCCAGCAGTGAAATCTCAAGGGGAAACACCATATATTTT
J gene: TRBJ2-5; clone size: NA; D gene: NA; V gene: TRBV2; CDR3 protein: CASSLQGTPGETQYF; CDR3 DNA: TGTGCCAGCAGTCTTCAGGGGACTCCAGGAGAGACCCAGTACTTC